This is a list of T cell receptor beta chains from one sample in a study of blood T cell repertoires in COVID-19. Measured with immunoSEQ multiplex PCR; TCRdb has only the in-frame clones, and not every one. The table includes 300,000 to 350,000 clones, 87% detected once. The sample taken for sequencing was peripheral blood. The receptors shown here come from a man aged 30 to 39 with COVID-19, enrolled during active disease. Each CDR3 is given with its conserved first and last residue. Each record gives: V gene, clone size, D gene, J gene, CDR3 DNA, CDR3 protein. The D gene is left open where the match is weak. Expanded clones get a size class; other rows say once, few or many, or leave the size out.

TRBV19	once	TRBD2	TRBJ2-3	TGTGCCAGTAGTCTCCGGACTAGCGGAGGCACAGATACGCAGTATTTT	CASSLRTSGGTDTQYF
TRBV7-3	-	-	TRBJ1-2	TGTGCCAGCAGCTTAGACGGGGAATATGGCTACACCTTC	CASSLDGEYGYTF
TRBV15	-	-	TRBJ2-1	TGTGCCACCAGCAGGGGGGGGCGGAACTCCTACAATGAGCAGTTCTTC	CATSRGGRNSYNEQFF
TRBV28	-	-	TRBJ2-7	TGTGCCAGTGGGGCGCTGAACGAGTACGAGCAGTACTTC	CASGALNEYEQYF
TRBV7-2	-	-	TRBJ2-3	TGTGCCAGCAGCGGAAGTCGGGTCCCGCGGAGGGGATCCACAGATACGCAGTATTTT	CASSGSRVPRRGSTDTQYF
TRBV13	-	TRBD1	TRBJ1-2	TGTGCCAGCAGCCGATCCGGGACAGGGATAGGCTACACCTTC	CASSRSGTGIGYTF
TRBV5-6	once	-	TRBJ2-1	TGTGCCAGCAGCAGGGTGAGAGGCGGGAATGAGCAGTTCTTC	CASSRVRGGNEQFF
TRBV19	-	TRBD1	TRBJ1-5	TGTGCCAGTAGTAACCCTTATGGGGACAGTCTCAATCAGCCCCAGCATTTT	CASSNPYGDSLNQPQHF
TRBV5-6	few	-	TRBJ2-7	TGTGCCAGCAGCTTGGGCGAACTAGAGGTCTACGAGCAGTACTTC	CASSLGELEVYEQYF
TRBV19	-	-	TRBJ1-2	TGTGCCAGTAGTTCCGGGATCGGCTATGGCTACACCTTC	CASSSGIGYGYTF
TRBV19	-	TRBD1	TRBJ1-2	TGTGCCAGTAGTCCCACCGACAGGGGGCTTAACTATGGCTACACCTTC	CASSPTDRGLNYGYTF
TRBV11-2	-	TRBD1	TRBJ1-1	TGTGCCAGCAACCGTGCAGGGGGGAACACTGAAGCTTTCTTT	CASNRAGGNTEAFF
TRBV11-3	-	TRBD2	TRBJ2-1	TGTGCCAGCAGCTCGGCTAGCGGAACCTACAATGAGCAGTTCTTC	CASSSASGTYNEQFF
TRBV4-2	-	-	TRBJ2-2	TGTGCCAGCAGCCCTTCGGGAGTTGGGACCGGGGAGCTGTTTTTT	CASSPSGVGTGELFF
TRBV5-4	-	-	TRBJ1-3	TGTGCCACCGCGGGGGATCAGAGAAACACCATATATTTT	CATAGDQRNTIYF
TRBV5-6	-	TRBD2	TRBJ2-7	TGTGCCAGCAGCTTACTAGCGGGGGGGCCCTACGAGCAGTACTTC	CASSLLAGGPYEQYF
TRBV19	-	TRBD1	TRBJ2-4	TGTGCCAGCCGCCCGGGACAGGGGGCTTTAGCCAAAAACATTCAGTACTTC	CASRPGQGALAKNIQYF
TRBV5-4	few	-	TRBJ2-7	TGTGCCAGCAGCCTACAGGCACAGAGCTCCTACGAGCAGTACTTC	CASSLQAQSSYEQYF
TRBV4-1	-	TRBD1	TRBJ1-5	TGCGCCAGCAGCCAAGTTGGCAGGGGGAACAATCAGCCCCAGCATTTT	CASSQVGRGNNQPQHF
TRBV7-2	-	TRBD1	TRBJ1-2	TGTGCCAGCAGCACACCCGGGACAGGGGGCTCTACGCTAGGCTACACCTTC	CASSTPGTGGSTLGYTF
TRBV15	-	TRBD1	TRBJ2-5	TGTGCCACCAGCAGAGATAGTGACTGGACAGGGACGGAGACCCAGTACTTC	CATSRDSDWTGTETQYF
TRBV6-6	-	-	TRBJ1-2	TGTGCCAGCAGTAAGCTCGGACAGCCTTTCTTC	CASSKLGQPFF
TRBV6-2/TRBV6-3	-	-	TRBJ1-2	TGTGCCAGCAGTTGGGAAGGGGCGATACAACACCCAACCTATGGCTACACCTTC	CASSWEGAIQHPTYGYTF
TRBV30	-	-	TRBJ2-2	TGTGCCTGGAGTGTAAAGGTCAGGGGCACCGGGGAGCTGTTTTTT	CAWSVKVRGTGELFF
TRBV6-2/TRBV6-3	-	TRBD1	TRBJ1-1	TGTGCCAGCAGTGACAGGGGGCTAGTGAGGAACACTGAAGCTTTCTTT	CASSDRGLVRNTEAFF
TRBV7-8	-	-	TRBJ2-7	TGTGCCAGCAGCTTAATGCGGGGCCGCTACGAGCAGTACTTC	CASSLMRGRYEQYF
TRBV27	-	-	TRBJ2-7	TGTGCCAGCAGTCCCTCCGTCCACGAGCAGTACTTC	CASSPSVHEQYF
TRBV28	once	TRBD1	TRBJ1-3	TGTGCCAGCAGTTCCCCCTGGGAAGGGGGCTCTTCTGGAAACACCATATATTTT	CASSSPWEGGSSGNTIYF
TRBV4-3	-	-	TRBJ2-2	TGCGCCAGCAGCCAAGAGGTAGCGGCCATAAACACCGGGGAGCTGTTTTTT	CASSQEVAAINTGELFF
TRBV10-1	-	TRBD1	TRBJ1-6	TGCGCCAGCAGTGAGTCAATAGGGGGGACAGGGGCTCGTAATTCACCCCTCCACTTT	CASSESIGGTGARNSPLHF
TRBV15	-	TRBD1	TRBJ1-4	TGTGCCACCAAAGACAGGGGATTAGAAAAACTGTTTTTT	CATKDRGLEKLFF
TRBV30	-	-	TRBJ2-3	TGTGCCTGGAGTGTACTACGAGGACTTAGGGGCACAGATACGCAGTATTTT	CAWSVLRGLRGTDTQYF
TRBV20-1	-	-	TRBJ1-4	TGCAGTGCTGGGGGGGGAAAACTGTTTTTT	CSAGGGKLFF
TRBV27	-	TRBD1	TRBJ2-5	TGTGCCAGCAGACCCGGGACAGGGTTGGGAGAGACCCAGTACTTC	CASRPGTGLGETQYF
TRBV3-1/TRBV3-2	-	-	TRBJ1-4	TGTGCCAGCAGCCAAGTTACAGGGAAAGTCAGGGAAAAACTGTTTTTT	CASSQVTGKVREKLFF
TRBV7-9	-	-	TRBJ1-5	TGTGCCAGCAGCGATGACTGGAGCAATCAGCCCCAGCATTTT	CASSDDWSNQPQHF
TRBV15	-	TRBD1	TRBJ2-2	TGTGCCACCAGCAGAGTTACAGGGGTCTCCGGGGAGCTGTTTTTT	CATSRVTGVSGELFF
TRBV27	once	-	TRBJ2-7	TGTGCCAGCGCCGGGGAAACCTACGAGCAGTACTTC	CASAGETYEQYF
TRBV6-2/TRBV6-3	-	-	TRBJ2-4	TGTGCCAGCAGTTTTACAGGGACAAACATTCAGTACTTC	CASSFTGTNIQYF
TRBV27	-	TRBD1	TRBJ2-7	TGTGCCAGCTCAGGACAGGAGACCTACGAGCAGTACTTC	CASSGQETYEQYF
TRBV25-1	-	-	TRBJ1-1	TGTGCCAGCAGTGAATCGGGCAGGGGTTTGAACACTGAAGCTTTCTTT	CASSESGRGLNTEAFF
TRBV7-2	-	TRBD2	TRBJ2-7	TGTGCCAGCAGCTTCAGCGTAGCGGGAGGGTCTTACGAGCAGTACTTC	CASSFSVAGGSYEQYF
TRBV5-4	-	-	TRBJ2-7	TGTGCCAGCAGCTTTGAGACAAATCATTACGAGCAGTACTTC	CASSFETNHYEQYF
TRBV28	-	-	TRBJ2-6	TGTGCCAGCAGTTTGGGACATTCTGGGGCCAACGTCCTGACTTTC	CASSLGHSGANVLTF
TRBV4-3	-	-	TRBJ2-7	TGCGCCAGCAGCCAAGATCTGCGATATGGGATCGGGGCCTACGAGCAGTACTTC	CASSQDLRYGIGAYEQYF
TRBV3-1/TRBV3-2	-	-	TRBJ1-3	TGTGCCAGCAGCCCTTACCCTGAGGCTGGAAACACCATATATTTT	CASSPYPEAGNTIYF
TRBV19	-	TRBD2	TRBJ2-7	TGTGCCAGTAAGGCTAGCGGGACTTACGAGCAGTACTTC	CASKASGTYEQYF
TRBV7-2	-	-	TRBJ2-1	TGTGCCAGCACCCCCCTTCCGTACAATGAGCAGTTCTTC	CASTPLPYNEQFF
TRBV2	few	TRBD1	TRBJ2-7	TGTGCCAGCAGGGGGGACAGGGCGTACGAGCAGTACTTC	CASRGDRAYEQYF